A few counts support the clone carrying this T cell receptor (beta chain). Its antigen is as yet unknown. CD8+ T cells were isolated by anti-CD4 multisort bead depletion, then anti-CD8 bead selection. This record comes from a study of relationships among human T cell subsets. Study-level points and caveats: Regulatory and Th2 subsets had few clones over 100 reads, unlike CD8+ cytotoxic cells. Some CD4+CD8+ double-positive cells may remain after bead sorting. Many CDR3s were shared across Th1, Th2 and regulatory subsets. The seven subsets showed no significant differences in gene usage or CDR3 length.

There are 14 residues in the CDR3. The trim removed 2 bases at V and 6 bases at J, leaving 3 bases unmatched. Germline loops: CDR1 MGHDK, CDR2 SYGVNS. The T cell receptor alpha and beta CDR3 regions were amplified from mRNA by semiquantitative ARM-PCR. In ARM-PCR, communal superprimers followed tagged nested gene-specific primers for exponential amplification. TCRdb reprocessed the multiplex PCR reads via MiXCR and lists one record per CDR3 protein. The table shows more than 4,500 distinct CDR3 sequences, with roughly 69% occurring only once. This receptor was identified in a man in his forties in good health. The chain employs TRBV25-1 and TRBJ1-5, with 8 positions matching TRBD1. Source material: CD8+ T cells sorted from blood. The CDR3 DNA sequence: TGTGCCAGCAGTGAACGGACAGGGTTTCAGCCCCAGCATTTT. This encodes CASSERTGFQPQHF.